The clone carrying this T cell receptor (beta chain) appeared once. Its antigen is undetermined. Sequence at one end of the junction differs from germline and may be a read error. Using a J-beta primer mix together with a sample-barcoded 5' primer, a second PCR was run for about 6 to 12 cycles. Via MiXCR, TCRdb re-called the 5' RACE reads, giving one row per CDR3 protein. The sample gives some 1.6 million distinct CDR3 sequences, roughly 32% of which show up once; around 11% is in the top ten. The data originate from a study of blood T cells in healthy people across ages. Study in general: Template switching captured about one barcoded beta molecule per two T cells. Overall study findings and caveats: Diversity of TCR beta per million T cells declined in a roughly linear way with age.

The V gene's germline CDR1 is SGHTA and CDR2 FQGTGA. This CDR3 has 14 amino acids. This clonotype was sampled from a woman aged 25 to 39 in good health. V usage is TRBV7-3 and J usage is TRBJ2-2; 9 bases are shared with TRBD1. Sequenced material: blood. The CDR3: CAGSCGQGTGELFF. For the CDR3, the DNA is TGTGCCGGCAGCTGCGGACAGGGGACCGGGGAGCTGTTTTTT.